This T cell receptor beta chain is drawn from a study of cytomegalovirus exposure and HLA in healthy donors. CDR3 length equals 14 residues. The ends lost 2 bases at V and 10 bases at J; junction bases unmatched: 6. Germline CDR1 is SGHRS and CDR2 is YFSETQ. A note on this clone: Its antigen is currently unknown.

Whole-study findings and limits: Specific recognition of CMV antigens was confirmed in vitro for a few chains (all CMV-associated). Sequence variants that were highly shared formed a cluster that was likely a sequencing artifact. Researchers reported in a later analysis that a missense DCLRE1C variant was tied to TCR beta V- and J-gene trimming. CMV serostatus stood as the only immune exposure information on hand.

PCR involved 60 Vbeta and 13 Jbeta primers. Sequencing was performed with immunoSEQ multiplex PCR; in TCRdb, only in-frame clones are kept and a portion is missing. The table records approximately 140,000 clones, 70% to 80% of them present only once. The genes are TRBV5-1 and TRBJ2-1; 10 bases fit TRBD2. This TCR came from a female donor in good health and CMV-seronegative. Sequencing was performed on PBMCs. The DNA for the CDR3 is TGCGCCAGCAGCTTTGTAGCGGGGGGAAACGAGCAGTTCTTC. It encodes CASSFVAGGNEQFF.